This record concerns one TCR beta chain sequence. The antigen is undetermined. The source of the sample is a study of siplizumab effects on memory and regulatory T cells. Study-wide results and caveats: Roughly 80-97% of proliferating CD4+ or CD8+ clones defied assignment to a naive or memory phenotype. Siplizumab conditions gave an average of around 65% Treg-derived mappable alloreactive CD4+ clones, versus around 27% for controls. The naive T cell population seemed more diverse than memory cells and seemed a major contributor to the alloresponse. Under siplizumab, alloreactive sequences traced to unstimulated CD4+ memory cells were significantly reduced.

Germline CDR1 is SGDLS and CDR2 is YYNGEE. CDR3 length: 15 residues. V was trimmed by 0 bases and J by 3 bases, leaving 9 bases between them. TCRdb keeps only in-frame clones here, not all; method: immunoSEQ multiplex PCR. There are 110,000 or so clones in the sample; about 91% occur only once, and 0.75% lies in the top ten. This TCR was sampled from a human donor in good health. V is TRBV9 and J is TRBJ2-2, with D uncertain. The sequenced material came from Tregs sorted from blood. CDR3 loop: CASSVGGSYTGELFF. For the CDR3, the DNA is TGTGCCAGCAGCGTAGGTGGTTCCTACACCGGGGAGCTGTTTTTT.